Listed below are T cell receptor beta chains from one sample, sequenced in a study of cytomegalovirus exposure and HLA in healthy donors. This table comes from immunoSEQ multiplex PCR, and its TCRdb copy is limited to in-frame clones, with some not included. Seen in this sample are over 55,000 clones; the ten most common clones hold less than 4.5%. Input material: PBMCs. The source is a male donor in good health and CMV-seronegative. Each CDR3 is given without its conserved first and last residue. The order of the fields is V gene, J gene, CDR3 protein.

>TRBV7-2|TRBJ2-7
ASSAGPQGDYEQY
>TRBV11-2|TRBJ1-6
ASSSPASSYNSPLH
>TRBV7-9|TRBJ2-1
ASSPGLEGENEQF
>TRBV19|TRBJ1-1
ASSSGIFTEAF
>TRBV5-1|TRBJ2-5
ASSFQSGRETQY
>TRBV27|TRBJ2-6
ASSSYSGANVLT
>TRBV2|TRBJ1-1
ASGRDRGAEAF
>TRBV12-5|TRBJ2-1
ASGVVPPSGSYNEQF
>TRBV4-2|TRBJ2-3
ASSQDSGLATVDTQY
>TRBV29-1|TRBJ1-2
SVGEGKYGYT
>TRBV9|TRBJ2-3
ASSARTGGLTDTQY
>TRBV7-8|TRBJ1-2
ASSSGFENYGYT
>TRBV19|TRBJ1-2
ASSVGLRDLNGYT
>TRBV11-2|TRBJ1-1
ASSLGGGVNTEDF
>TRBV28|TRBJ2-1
ASIPTSGSYNEQF
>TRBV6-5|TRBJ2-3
ASSYSGLAGSDTQY
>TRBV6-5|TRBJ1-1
ASRDSNWDGAF
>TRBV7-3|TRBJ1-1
ASREKVNTEAF
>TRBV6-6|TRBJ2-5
ASSLGLAGIGETQY
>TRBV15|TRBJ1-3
ATSIDPQGSGNTIY
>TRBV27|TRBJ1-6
ASSLGTGTVANSPLH
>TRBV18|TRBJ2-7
ASSPPGEREVVEQY
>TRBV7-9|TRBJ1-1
ASSIGALRVNTEAF
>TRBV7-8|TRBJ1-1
ASSLATGHLNTEAF
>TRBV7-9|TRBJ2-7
ASSLASTDEQY
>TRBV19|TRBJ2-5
ASSMAVAGETQY
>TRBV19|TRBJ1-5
ASSMKGQTYQPQH
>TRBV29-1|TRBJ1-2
SVVRGHDGYT
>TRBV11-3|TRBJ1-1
ASSRQGNTEAF
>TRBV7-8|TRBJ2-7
ASSLGGAHSYEQY
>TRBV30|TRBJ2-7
AWEQGSYEQY
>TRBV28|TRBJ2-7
ASSRTGYEQY
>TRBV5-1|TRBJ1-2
ASSLVGQGAHGYT
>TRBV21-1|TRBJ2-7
ASSPTRGRYEQY
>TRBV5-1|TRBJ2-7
ASSWQTSGGTYEQY
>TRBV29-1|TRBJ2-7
SGGLASRTGSYEQY
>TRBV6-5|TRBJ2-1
ASTPSGQSYNEQF
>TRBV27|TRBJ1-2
ASFSPGRQRANYGYT
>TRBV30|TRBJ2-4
AWSLTGQGDIQY
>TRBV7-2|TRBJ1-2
ASSLVTAFFNYGYT
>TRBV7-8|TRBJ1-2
ASSPWTGVGYT
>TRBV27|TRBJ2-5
ASRTAQETQY
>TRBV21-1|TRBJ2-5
ASPRDKAFGRTETQY
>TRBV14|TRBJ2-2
ASSQGRYTGELF
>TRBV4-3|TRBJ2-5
ASSQEAGPETQY
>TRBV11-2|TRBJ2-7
ASSLEGGAGYEQY
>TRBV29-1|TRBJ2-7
SVSLAGGAHEQY
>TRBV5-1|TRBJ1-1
ASSRRGGTSNTEAF
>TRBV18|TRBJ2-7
ASSLGLAAYEQY
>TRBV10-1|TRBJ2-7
ASKPRRDRDSYEQY
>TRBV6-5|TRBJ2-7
ASSYSPGSSYEQY
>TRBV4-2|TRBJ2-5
ASSQDRGGQETQY
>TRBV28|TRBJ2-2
ASSLSGAGGRTGELF
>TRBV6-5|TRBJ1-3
ASRRVITGNTIY